What follows is one T cell receptor beta chain and its context. Its specificity is unknown. This specimen comes from a study of T cell responses to AZD1222 COVID-19 vaccine. Study conclusions and caveats: Only 5 to 7 AZD1222 recipients tested seropositive at baseline. Females made up more of the donors, who were largely white British, and clonal diversity may have come out too low. Reportedly, close to half of spike-specific TCRs are directed against unmutated variant regions.

In germline, CDR1 is KGHSH, CDR2 LQKENI. The CDR3 runs to 15 residues. Losses at the gene ends were 5 bases for V and 5 bases for J; bases not matched to a gene: 5. Generated by immunoSEQ multiplex PCR, the TCRdb table keeps only in-frame clones and is missing some. The sample holds some 180,000 clones, roughly 91% seen once. The sample consisted of peripheral blood, taken 28 days after the second dose of the MenACWY control vaccine. The rearrangement links TRBV18 to TRBJ1-6, with TRBD1 identical over 8 bases. The sequence came from an adult who received the MenACWY meningococcal vaccine as a control. CDR3 protein: CASSTLTGDNSPLHF. The CDR3 DNA sequence: TGTGCCAGCTCAACCCTGACAGGGGATAATTCACCCCTCCACTTT.